This TCR beta chain was recorded in a study of OX40 agonist ivuxolimab in advanced cancers. The CDR3 totals 14 residues. Between the trimmed V and J ends, which lost 4 bases and 7 bases, there was a span of 13 bases. In germline, CDR1 is SEHNR, CDR2 FQNEAQ (reference sequence). Using immunoSEQ multiplex PCR, the repertoire was profiled, and TCRdb retains in-frame clones only, with some absent. The repertoire holds about 53,000 clones, approximately 91% seen once, with about 1.5% in the top ten. The chain has TRBV7-9 and TRBJ2-2; tentative D call: TRBD1 (6 bases). Source: CD4+ or CD8+ T cells sorted from blood, taken in a trial of the OX40 agonist ivuxolimab. This receptor was taken from an adult with an advanced solid tumor such as melanoma, head and neck, liver or kidney cancer. CDR3 amino acids: CASSWQQGVGELFF. The CDR3 region has the DNA TGTGCCAGCAGCTGGCAACAGGGTGTCGGGGAGCTGTTTTTT.